This entry features one T cell receptor beta chain sequence. It lacks a known antigen. Base qualities are not recorded, but no much larger clone differs from it by a single base. The sample is drawn from a study of blood T cells in healthy people across ages (dated by TCRdb to between 2015 and 2016). Describing the broader study: In model experiments, template switching captured about one uniquely barcoded TCR beta cDNA molecule for every two T cells. To avoid experimental bias, donors of different ages were randomly spread across the sequencing lanes. The study measured age-related changes in TCR beta repertoire diversity using deep sequencing normalized with unique cDNA molecular identifiers. For two donors (one aged 18 to 29 and one aged 80 or older), the study analyzed two additional independent replicas of 1 million unique cDNA reads from the same blood draw. The donors were split into four age groups: young (average 16 years), middle-aged (39), aged (62) and long-lived (approximately 80). The paper as a whole reports these results and caveats: Since profiling was done on bulk unsorted PBMCs, naive and antigen-experienced compartments could not be conclusively compared. Observed TCR beta diversity correlated strongly with the percentage of naive T cells measured by flow cytometry. Compared with the aged group, the long-lived group had more naive CD4+ T cells, fewer expanded clones and increased TCR diversity, suggesting age selection. Because the CMV infection status of the donors was unknown, age-related changes in expanded clonotypes may potentially have been confounded. As age increased, observed TCR beta diversity per million T cells dropped in a roughly linear way, and a significant reduction was already evident by age 40. Total diversity estimates from one million sequenced T cells were considered lower bounds and underestimates.

To prepare the library, 5' RACE was applied. Instrument used: Illumina HiSeq 2500. A second PCR of about 7 to 12 cycles was run with a J-beta primer mix and a sample-barcoded 5' primer. Each TCR beta cDNA molecule received a unique molecular identifier from a template-switch 5' adaptor carrying 12 random nucleotides. At least 2.5 million CDR3-containing paired-end reads were obtained from each sample. First-strand cDNA synthesis was performed from all RNA using the Mint cDNA synthesis kit, with priming by a TRBC-specific oligonucleotide. Following uracil-DNA glycosylase treatment, all cDNA underwent a first 18-cycle PCR with the universal primers M1SS and BC2_uni_R. Under the source paper's analysis protocol: For normalization, 1 million high-quality reads were randomly selected from each sample, with every read carrying a distinct molecular identifier. Instead of being binned into consensus sequences, reads that shared molecular identifiers were thrown out. MiTCR, run with a Q25 quality threshold and the strictest error-elimination algorithm, handled CDR3 identification, clonotype clustering and error correction. A nonparametric unseen species model with Euler transformation was used to estimate a lower bound on total TCR beta diversity. The public reads were quality trimmed at Q25 with fastp and then assembled into clones with MiXCR by TCRdb, keeping productive beta chains. Identical CDR3 proteins give one entry, which carries the most common genes and DNA. What appears here as the V and J calls and clone size reflects TCRdb's work, not the paper's. The sample table shows hundreds of thousands of distinct CDR3 sequences, and more than 50% are seen once. The biggest ten clones account for roughly 24% of the sample.

Systemically healthy Caucasian individuals from Russia, 39 in total and aged about 6 to 100 years, were included as donors. About 9.1 milliliters of peripheral blood were collected from each donor into EDTA-treated Vacutainer tubes. Ficoll-Paque density-gradient centrifugation was used to isolate PBMCs, with at least 7 million obtained per sample. Trizol reagent was used to extract total RNA from the PBMCs, yielding at least 6 micrograms per sample. For every donor, an aliquot of PBMCs went through flow cytometry to measure the percentages of naive CD45RAhigh/CD27high T cells. The TCR was taken from a man aged 40-55 years in good health. Sample: blood.

The nucleotide sequence reads as follows: TGCGCCAGCAGCAGCAGGGGGTCGGGTGAAAAACTGTTTTTT. Its product reads: CASSSRGSGEKLFF. The rearrangement combines TRBV5-1 with TRBJ1-4; 7 bases in the junction line up with TRBD1. Reading from cysteine to phenylalanine, the CDR3 counts 14 amino acids. Only the CDR3 DNA stays, 42 bases, in frame from base 1. CDR1 is given as SGHRS and CDR2 as YFSETQ, both from the germline V gene. V lost 4 bases and J lost 7 bases, and the count of bases not matched to a germline gene is 7.